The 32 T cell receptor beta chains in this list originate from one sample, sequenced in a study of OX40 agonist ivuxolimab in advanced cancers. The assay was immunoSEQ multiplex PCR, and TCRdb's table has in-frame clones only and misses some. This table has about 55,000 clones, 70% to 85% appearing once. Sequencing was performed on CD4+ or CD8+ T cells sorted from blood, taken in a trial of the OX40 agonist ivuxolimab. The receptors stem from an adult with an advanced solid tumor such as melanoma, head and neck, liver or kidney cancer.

For the CDR3, the DNA is TGCGCCAGCAACCCTAATAGCGGGGGCTCACGAAATGAGCAGTTCTTC. Its protein product is CASNPNSGGSRNEQFF. The genes are TRBV5-1 and TRBJ2-1; 9 positions agree with TRBD2. With 6 bases clipped from V and 7 bases from J, the junction kept 14 bases outside the gene matches. CDR1 SGHRS and CDR2 YFSETQ come from the germline V gene. CDR3 length: 16 residues.

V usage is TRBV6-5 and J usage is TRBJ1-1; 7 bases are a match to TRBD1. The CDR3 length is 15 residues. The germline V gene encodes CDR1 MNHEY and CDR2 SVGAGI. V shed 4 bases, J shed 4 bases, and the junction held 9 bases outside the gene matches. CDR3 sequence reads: CASSFTGQPPTEAFF. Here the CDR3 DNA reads TGTGCCAGCAGTTTCACGGGACAGCCCCCCACTGAAGCTTTCTTT.

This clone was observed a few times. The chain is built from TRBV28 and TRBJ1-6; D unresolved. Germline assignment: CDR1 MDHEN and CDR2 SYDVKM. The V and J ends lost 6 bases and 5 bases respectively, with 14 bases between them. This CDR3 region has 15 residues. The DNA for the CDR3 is TGTGCCAGCAGGGAGGCGGGCGGTAATAATTCACCCCTCCACTTT. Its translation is CASREAGGNNSPLHF.

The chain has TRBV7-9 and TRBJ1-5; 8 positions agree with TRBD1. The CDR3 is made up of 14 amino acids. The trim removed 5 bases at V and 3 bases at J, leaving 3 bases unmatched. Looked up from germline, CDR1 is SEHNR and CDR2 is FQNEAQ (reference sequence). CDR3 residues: CASSATGDNQPQHF. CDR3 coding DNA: TGTGCCAGCAGCGCGACAGGGGACAATCAGCCCCAGCATTTT.

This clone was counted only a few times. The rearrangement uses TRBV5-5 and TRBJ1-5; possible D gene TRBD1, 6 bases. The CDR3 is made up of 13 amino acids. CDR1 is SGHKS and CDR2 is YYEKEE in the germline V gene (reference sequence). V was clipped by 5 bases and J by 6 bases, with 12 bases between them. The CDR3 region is CASRSGVGQPQHF. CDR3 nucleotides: TGTGCCAGCAGGTCAGGGGTTGGTCAGCCCCAGCATTTT.

The CDR3 DNA is TGTGCCAGCAGCTTTCCGGGAAACTATGGCTACACCTTC. It translates to CASSFPGNYGYTF. The gene calls are TRBV4-2 and TRBJ1-2, with no clear D. From germline, CDR1 is LGHNA and CDR2 YNFKEQ. The V and J ends lost 5 bases and 2 bases respectively, with 9 bases between them. CDR3 length equals 13 residues.

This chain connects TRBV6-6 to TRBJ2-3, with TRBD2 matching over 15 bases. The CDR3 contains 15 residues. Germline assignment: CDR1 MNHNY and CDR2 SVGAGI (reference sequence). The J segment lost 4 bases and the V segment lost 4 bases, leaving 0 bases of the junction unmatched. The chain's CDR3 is CASSWTSGGADTQYF. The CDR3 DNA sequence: TGTGCCAGCAGTTGGACTAGCGGGGGGGCAGATACGCAGTATTTT.

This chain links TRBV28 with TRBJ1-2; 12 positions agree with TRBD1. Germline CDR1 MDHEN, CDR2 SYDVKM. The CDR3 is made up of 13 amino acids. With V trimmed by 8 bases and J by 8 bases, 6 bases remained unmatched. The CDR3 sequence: CASSRGQGAGYTF. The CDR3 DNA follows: TGTGCCAGCTCCCGGGGACAGGGGGCAGGCTACACCTTC.

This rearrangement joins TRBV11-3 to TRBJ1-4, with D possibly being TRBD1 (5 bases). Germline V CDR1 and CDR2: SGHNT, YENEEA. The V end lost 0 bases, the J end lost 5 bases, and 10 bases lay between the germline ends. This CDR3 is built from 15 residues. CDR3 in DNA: TGTGCCAGCAGCTTAGAGGGACGGCTGAATGAAAAACTGTTTTTT. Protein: CASSLEGRLNEKLFF.

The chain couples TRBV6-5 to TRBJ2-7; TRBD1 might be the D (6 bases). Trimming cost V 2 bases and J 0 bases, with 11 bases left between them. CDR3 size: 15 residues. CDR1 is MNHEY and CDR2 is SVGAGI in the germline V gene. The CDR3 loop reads CASSYDRTRSYEQYF. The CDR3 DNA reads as TGTGCCAGCAGTTACGACAGGACCCGCTCCTACGAGCAGTACTTC.

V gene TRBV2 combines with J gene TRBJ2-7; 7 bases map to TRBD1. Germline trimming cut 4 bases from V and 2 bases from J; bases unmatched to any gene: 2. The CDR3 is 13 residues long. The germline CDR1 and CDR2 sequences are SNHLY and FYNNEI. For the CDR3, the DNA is TGTGCCAGCAGTGCGGGACAGACCTACGAGCAGTACTTC. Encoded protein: CASSAGQTYEQYF.

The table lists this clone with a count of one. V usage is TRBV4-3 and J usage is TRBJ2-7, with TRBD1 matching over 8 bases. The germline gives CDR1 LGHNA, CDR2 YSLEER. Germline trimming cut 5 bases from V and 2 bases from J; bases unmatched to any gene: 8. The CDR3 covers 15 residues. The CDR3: CASSIAGTGPYEQYF. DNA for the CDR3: TGCGCCAGCAGCATAGCCGGGACAGGACCCTACGAGCAGTACTTC.

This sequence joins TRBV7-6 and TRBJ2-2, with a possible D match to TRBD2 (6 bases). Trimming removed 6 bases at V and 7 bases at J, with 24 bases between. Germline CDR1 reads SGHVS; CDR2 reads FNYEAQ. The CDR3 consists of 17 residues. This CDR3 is CASSHTGTSRRGGELFF. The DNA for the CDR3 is TGTGCCAGCAGTCACACGGGGACTTCACGGAGGGGCGGGGAGCTGTTTTTT.

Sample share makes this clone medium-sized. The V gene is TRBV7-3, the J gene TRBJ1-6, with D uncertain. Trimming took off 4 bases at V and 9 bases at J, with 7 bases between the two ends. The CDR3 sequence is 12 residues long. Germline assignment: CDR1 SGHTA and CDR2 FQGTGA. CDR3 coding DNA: TGTGCCAGCAGCTCCCCGGGTTCACCCCTCCACTTT. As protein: CASSSPGSPLHF.

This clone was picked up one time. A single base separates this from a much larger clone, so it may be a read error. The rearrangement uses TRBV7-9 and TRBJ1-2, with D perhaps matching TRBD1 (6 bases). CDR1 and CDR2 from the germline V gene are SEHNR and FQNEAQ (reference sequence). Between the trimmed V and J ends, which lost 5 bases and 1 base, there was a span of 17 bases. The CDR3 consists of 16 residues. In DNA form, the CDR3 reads TGTGCCAGCAGCGGGGGGCGTACCAGGGATAACTATGGCTACACCTTC. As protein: CASSGGRTRDNYGYTF.

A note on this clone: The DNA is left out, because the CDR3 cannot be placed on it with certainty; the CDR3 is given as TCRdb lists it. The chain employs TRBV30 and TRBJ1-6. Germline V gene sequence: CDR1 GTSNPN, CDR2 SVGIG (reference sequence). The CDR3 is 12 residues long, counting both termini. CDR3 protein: CAWSVASGTFLF.

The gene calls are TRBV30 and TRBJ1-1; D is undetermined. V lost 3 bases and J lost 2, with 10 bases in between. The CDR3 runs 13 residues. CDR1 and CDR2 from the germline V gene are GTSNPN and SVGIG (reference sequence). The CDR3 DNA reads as TGTGCCTGGAGGGACGGAATCAACACTGAAGCTTTCTTT. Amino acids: CAWRDGINTEAFF.

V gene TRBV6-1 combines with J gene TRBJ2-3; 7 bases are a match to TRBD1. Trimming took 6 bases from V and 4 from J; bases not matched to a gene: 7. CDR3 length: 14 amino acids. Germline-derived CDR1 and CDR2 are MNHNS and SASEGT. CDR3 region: CASSSPTGADTQYF. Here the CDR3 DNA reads TGTGCCAGCAGCAGCCCTACAGGGGCAGATACGCAGTATTTT.

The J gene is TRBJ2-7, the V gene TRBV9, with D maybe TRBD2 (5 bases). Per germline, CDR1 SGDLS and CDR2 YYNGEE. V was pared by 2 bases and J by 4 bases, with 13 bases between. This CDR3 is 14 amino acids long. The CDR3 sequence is CASSVGGREYEQYF. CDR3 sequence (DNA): TGTGCCAGCAGCGTCGGTGGTCGGGAATACGAGCAGTACTTC.

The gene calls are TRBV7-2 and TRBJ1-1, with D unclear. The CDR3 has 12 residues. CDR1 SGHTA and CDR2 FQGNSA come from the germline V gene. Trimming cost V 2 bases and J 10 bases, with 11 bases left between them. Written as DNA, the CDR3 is TGTGCCAGCAGCTTATCGGTGGTCGCAGCTTTCTTT. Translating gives CASSLSVVAAFF. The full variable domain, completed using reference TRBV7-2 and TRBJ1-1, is GAGVSQSPSNKVTEKGKDVELRCDPISGHTALYWYRQSLGQGLEFLIYFQGNSAPDKSGLPSDRFSAERTGGSVSTLTIQRTQQEDSAVYLCASSLSVVAAFFGQGTRLTVV.

CDR3 DNA: TGTGCCAGCAGCTTAGTAGGGGGCTATGGCTACACCTTC. Its translation: CASSLVGGYGYTF. The chain uses TRBV7-9 and TRBJ1-2; D is possibly TRBD1 (6 bases). CDR3 size: 13 residues. Trimming left V 1 base short and J 4 bases short, with 7 bases between. Germline values: CDR1 SEHNR, CDR2 FQNEAQ (reference sequence).

CDR3: CASSLIRGHQHF. CDR3 coding DNA: TGTGCCAGCAGTTTAATCAGGGGTCACCAGCATTTT. The V call is TRBV28, the J call TRBJ1-5, with D possibly matching TRBD1 (6 bases). The CDR3 totals 12 residues. V was shortened by 2 bases and J by 12 bases, with 11 bases between the two germline ends. Germline V gives CDR1 MDHEN, CDR2 SYDVKM.

CDR3: CAWSVPWAGLYEQYF. In DNA form, the CDR3 reads TGTGCCTGGAGTGTACCCTGGGCAGGGCTATACGAGCAGTACTTC. The chain couples TRBV30 to TRBJ2-7, with D possibly being TRBD1 (5 bases). Germline CDR1 GTSNPN, CDR2 SVGIG (reference sequence). Trimming removed 0 bases at V and 4 bases at J, with 16 bases between. CDR3 length: 15 amino acids.

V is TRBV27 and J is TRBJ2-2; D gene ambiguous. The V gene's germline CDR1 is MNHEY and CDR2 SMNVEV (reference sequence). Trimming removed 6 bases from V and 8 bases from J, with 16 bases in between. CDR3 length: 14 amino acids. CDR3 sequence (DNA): TGTGCCAGCAGCCTTTCTATATTCCGAGGGGAGCTGTTTTTT. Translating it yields CASSLSIFRGELFF.

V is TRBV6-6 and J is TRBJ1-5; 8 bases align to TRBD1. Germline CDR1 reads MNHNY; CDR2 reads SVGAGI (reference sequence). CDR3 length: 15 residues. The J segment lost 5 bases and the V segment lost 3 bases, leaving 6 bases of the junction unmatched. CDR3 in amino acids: CASSYMQGADQPQHF. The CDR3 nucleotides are TGTGCCAGCAGTTATATGCAGGGGGCTGATCAGCCCCAGCATTTT.

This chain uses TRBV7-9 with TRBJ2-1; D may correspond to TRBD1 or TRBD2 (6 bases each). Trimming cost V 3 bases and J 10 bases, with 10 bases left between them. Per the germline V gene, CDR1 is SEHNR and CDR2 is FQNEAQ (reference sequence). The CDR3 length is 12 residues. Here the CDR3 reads CASSLGGREQFF. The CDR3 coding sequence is TGTGCCAGCAGCTTGGGGGGCAGGGAGCAGTTCTTC.

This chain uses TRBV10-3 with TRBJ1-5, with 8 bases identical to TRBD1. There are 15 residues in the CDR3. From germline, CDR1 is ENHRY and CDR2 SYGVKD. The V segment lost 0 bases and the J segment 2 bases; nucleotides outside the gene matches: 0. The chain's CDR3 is CAISESTGGNQPQHF. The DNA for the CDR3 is TGTGCCATCAGTGAGTCGACAGGGGGCAATCAGCCCCAGCATTTT.

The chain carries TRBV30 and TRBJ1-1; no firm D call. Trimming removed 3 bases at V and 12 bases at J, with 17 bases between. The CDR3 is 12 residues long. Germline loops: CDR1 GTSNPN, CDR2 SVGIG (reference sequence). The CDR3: CAWRLGFQASFF. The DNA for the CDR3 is TGTGCCTGGAGGTTGGGATTTCAGGCTTCTTTCTTT.

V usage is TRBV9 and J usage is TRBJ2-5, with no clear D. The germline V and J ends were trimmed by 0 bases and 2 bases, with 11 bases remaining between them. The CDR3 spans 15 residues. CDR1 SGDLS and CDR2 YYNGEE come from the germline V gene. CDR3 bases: TGTGCCAGCAGCGTAGCTCCCTCTCGTCAAGAGACCCAGTACTTC. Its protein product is CASSVAPSRQETQYF.

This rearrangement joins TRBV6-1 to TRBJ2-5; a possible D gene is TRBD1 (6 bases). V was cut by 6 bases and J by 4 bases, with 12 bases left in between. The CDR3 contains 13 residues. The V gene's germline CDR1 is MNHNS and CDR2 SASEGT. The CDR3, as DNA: TGTGCCAGCAGGCGGACAGTCGGAGAGACCCAGTACTTC. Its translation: CASRRTVGETQYF.

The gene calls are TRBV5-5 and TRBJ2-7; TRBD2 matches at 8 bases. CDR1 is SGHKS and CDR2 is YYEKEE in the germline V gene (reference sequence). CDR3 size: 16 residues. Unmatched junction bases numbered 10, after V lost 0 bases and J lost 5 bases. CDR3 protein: CASSLARAAGGNEQYF. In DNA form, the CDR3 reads TGTGCCAGCAGCTTGGCTCGGGCGGCGGGGGGTAACGAGCAGTACTTC.

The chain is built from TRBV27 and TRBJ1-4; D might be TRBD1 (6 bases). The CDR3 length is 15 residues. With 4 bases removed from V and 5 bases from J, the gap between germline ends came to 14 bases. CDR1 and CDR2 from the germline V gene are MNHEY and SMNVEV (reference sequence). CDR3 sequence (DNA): TGTGCCAGCAGTTCCTACAGGGTTTTAAATGAAAAACTGTTTTTT. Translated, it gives CASSSYRVLNEKLFF.